This T cell receptor (beta chain) was retrieved from a study of blood T cell repertoires in COVID-19. Germline CDR1 reads MNHNY; CDR2 reads SVGAGI (reference sequence). Trimming took 2 bases from V and 3 from J; bases not matched to a gene: 7. The CDR3 is 16 residues long. Libraries were prepared by immunoSEQ multiplex PCR; TCRdb keeps only in-frame clonotypes and omits some of them. The sample lists more than 250,000 clones; around 92% were seen once. V gene TRBV6-6 combines with J gene TRBJ2-7; TRBD2 agrees at 10 bases. The sample taken for sequencing was peripheral blood. The clonotype originates from a man aged 18 to 30 who had recovered from COVID-19. Here the CDR3 DNA reads TGTGCCAGCAGTTACGCCCTAGCGGGAGTAGACTACGAGCAGTACTTC. The encoded protein is CASSYALAGVDYEQYF.